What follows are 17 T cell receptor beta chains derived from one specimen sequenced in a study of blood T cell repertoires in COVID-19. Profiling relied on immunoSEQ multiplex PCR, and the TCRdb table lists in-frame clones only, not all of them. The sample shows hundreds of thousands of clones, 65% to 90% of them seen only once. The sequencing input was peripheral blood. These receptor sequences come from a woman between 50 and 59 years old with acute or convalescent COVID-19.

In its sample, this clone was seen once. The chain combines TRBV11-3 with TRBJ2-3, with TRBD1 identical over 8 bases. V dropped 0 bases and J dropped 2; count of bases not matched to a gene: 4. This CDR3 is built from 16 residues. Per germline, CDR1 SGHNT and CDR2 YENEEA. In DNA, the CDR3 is TGTGCCAGCAGCTTAGATGTGGGACAGGACACAGATACGCAGTATTTT. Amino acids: CASSLDVGQDTDTQYF.

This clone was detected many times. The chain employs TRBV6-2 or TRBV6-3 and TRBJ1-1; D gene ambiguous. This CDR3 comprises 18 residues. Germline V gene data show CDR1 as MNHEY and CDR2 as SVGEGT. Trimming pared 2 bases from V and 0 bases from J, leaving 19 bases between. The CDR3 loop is CASSYRPGKISMNTEAFF. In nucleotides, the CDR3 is TGTGCCAGCAGTTACCGCCCCGGGAAAATTTCTATGAACACTGAAGCTTTCTTT.

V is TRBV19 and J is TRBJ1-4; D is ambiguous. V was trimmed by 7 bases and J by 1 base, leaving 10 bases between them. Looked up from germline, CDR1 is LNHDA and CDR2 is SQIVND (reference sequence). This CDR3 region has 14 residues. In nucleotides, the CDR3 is TGTGCCAGTAATTCGGGGAGAACTAATGAAAAACTGTTTTTT. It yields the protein CASNSGRTNEKLFF.

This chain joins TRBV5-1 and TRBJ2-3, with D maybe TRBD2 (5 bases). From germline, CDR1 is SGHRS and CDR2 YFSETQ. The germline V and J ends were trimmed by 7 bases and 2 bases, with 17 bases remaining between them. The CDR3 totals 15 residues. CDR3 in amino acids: CASGLLDLTTDTQYF. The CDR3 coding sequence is TGCGCCAGCGGATTGTTGGACTTAACCACAGATACGCAGTATTTT.

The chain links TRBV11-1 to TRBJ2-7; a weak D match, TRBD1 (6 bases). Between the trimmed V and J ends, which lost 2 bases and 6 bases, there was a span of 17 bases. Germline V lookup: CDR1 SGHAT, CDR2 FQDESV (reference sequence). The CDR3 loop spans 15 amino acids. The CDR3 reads CASSLSRDKLGEQYF. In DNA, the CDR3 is TGTGCCAGCAGCTTATCCAGGGACAAGTTGGGCGAGCAGTACTTC.

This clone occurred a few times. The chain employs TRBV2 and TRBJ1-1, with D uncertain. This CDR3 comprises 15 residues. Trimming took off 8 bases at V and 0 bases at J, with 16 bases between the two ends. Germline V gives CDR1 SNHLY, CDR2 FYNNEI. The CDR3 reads CASCNSRHVNTEAFF. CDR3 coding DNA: TGTGCCAGCTGTAACAGCCGACATGTGAACACTGAAGCTTTCTTT.

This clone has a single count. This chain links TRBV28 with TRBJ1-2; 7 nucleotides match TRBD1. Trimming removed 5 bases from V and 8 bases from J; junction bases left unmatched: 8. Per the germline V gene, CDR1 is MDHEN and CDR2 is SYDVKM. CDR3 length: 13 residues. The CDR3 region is CASSPGQVRGYTF. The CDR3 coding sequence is TGTGCCAGCAGTCCCGGACAGGTTCGCGGCTACACCTTC.

The CDR3 bases are TGCGCCCGCCGCGGAGGGAACACTGAAGCTTTCTTT. Translated, it gives CARRGGNTEAFF. This sequence joins TRBV10-1 and TRBJ1-1, with D unresolved. The germline CDR1 and CDR2 sequences are WNHNN and SYGVQD (reference sequence). The CDR3 runs 12 residues. V lost 11 bases to trimming and J lost 1 base, with 11 bases between them.

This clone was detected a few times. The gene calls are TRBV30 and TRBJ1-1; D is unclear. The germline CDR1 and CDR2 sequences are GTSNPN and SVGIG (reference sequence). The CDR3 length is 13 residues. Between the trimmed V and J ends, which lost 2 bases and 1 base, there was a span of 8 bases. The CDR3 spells CAWSLDTNTEAFF. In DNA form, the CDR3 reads TGTGCCTGGAGTTTAGACACGAACACTGAAGCTTTCTTT.

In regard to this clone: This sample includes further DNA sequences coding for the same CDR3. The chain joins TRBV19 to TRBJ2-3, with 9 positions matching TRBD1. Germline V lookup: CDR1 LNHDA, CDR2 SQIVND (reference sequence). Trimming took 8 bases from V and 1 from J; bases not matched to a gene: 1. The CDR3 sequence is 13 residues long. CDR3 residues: CASRDRGTDTQYF. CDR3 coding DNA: TGTGCCAGTCGGGACAGGGGCACAGATACGCAGTATTTT.

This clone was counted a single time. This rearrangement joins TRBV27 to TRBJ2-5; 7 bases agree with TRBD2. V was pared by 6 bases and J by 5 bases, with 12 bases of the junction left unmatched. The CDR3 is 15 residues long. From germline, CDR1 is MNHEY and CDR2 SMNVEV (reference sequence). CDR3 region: CASSPGRRGRETQYF. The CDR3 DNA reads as TGTGCCAGCAGCCCCGGGAGGAGGGGCCGGGAGACCCAGTACTTC.

The CDR3 DNA reads as TGTGCCAGCAGGGCTCCATACTTC. It encodes CASRAPYF. The chain carries TRBV9 and TRBJ2-7, with D uncertain. Germline values: CDR1 SGDLS, CDR2 YYNGEE. This CDR3 comprises 8 residues. The V gene lost 5 bases and the J gene lost 13 bases, with 7 bases spanning the gap.

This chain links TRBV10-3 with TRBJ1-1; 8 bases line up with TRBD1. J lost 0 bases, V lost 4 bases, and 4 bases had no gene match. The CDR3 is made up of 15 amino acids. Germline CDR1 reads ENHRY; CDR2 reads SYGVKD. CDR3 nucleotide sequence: TGTGCCATCAGTGGGGCAGGGGGCATGAACACTGAAGCTTTCTTT. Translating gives CAISGAGGMNTEAFF.

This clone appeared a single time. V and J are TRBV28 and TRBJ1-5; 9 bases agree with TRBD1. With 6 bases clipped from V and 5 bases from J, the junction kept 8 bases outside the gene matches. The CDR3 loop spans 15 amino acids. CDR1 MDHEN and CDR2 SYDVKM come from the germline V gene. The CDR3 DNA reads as TGTGCCAGCAGCTTTGGGACAGGGTCATATCAGCCCCAGCATTTT. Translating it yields CASSFGTGSYQPQHF.

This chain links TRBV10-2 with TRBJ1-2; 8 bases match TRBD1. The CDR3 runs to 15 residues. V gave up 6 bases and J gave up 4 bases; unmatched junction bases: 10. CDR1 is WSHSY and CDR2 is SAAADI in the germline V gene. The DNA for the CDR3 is TGCGCCAGCAGAGATAGTAACAGGGGGGGCTATGGCTACACCTTC. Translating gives CASRDSNRGGYGYTF.

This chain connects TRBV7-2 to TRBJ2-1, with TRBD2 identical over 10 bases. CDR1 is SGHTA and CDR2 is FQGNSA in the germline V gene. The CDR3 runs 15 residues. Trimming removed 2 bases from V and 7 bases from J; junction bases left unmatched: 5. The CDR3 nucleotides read TGTGCCAGCAGCTTATCTAGCGGGAGTGTTAATGAGCAGTTCTTC. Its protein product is CASSLSSGSVNEQFF.

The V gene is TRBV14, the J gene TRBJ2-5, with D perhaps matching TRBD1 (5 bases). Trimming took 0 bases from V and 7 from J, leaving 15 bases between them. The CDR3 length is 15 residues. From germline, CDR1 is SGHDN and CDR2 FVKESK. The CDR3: CASSQESGQGGTQYF. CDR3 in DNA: TGTGCCAGCAGCCAAGAGTCTGGTCAGGGCGGGACCCAGTACTTC.